This T cell receptor (beta chain) appears in the sequencing data of a study of memory B cells and T cells in multiple sclerosis. Clones were read by immunoSEQ multiplex PCR, and TCRdb kept only the in-frame ones, dropping some. Of roughly 30,000 clones listed, about 82% are singletons. Separate sequencing covered autoproliferating (CFSE-dim) and non-proliferating (CFSE-high) T cells from stimulus-free culture. Pooled replicate wells came from around 50 million CFSE-labeled PBMCs cultured approximately seven days without stimulus. This clone has only one observation. As yet, its antigen is unknown. V shed 3 bases and J 2 bases; nucleotides not matched to a gene: 19. Germline V CDR1 and CDR2: MNHNS, SASEGT. The CDR3 is made up of 19 amino acids.

This chain joins TRBV6-1 and TRBJ2-7; 7 bases fit TRBD1. Sequences were obtained from PBMCs from blood kept in culture. This clonotype was obtained from a human donor with multiple sclerosis. CDR3 DNA: TGTGCCAGCAGTGAGCAACCCTTATACAGGGGAAGGCATCCCTACGAGCAGTACTTC. Translated: CASSEQPLYRGRHPYEQYF.